The clone carrying this TCR beta chain was counted only a few times. Its specificity is unknown. This CDR3 is 13 amino acids long. Trimming left V 5 bases short and J 1 base short, with 8 bases between. Germline-derived CDR1 and CDR2 are SEHNR and FQNEAQ (reference sequence). This sample was taken from a study of long-term antiretroviral therapy in people with HIV. Study findings and constraints: The range of CDR3 lengths in HIV repertoires proved narrower than that found in controls.

The immunoSEQ assay was v3.0, run at survey level. Sequencing was intended to reach about 40,000-55,000 T-cell genomes per sample. Some clones are missing from TCRdb's copy, which holds only in-frame ones; the method was immunoSEQ multiplex PCR. The sample holds about 25,000 clones; around 77% are singletons and the top ten take around 10%. This specimen consisted of unsorted PBMCs, obtained 2.1 years after starting antiretroviral therapy. The chain has TRBV7-9 and TRBJ1-1; D possibly corresponds to TRBD1 (5 bases). The receptor comes from a man younger than 45 with HIV. CDR3 DNA: TGTGCCAGCAGCCTGGGGACGAACACTGAAGCTTTCTTT. Amino acid sequence: CASSLGTNTEAFF.